These 28 T cell receptor beta chains share one sample of origin, sequenced in a study of CD4 T cells in relation to SARS-CoV-2 and coronaviruses. Libraries were prepared by immunoSEQ multiplex PCR; TCRdb keeps only in-frame clonotypes and omits some of them. The sample holds 20,000 to 25,000 clones; 74% are singletons and the top ten take around an eighth. No antigens are known for them. Unexposed donor CD4+ T cells date from about 2011-2018, before the COVID-19 pandemic. After around nine days of culture, CD4+ T cells were isolated. What was sequenced was CD4+ T cells from PBMCs, cultured in vitro. The receptors stem from a human donor in good health.

The chain combines TRBV25-1 with TRBJ2-3; D is perhaps TRBD1 (6 bases). CDR3 length: 13 amino acids. The V gene's germline CDR1 is MGHDK and CDR2 SYGVNS. V lost 5 bases and J lost 4, with 10 bases in between. The DNA of the CDR3 is TGTGCCAGCAGTAAAACAGGGCCAGATACGCAGTATTTT. Translated: CASSKTGPDTQYF.

J is TRBJ2-6 and V is TRBV7-8, with D tentatively TRBD1 or TRBD2 (5 bases each). Per the germline V gene, CDR1 is SGHVS and CDR2 is FQNEAQ. The CDR3 length is 16 residues. Trimming stripped 4 bases from V and 0 bases from J, with 10 bases between. The CDR3 nucleotides are TGTGCCAGCAGCTGGGGGACGCTCTCTGGGGCCAACGTCCTGACTTTC. Translated: CASSWGTLSGANVLTF.

The genes are TRBV2 and TRBJ1-5, with D unresolved. Germline values: CDR1 SNHLY, CDR2 FYNNEI. The CDR3 covers 14 residues. V dropped 1 base and J dropped 3 bases, with 7 bases sitting between them. CDR3 amino acids: CASSEVRDNQPQHF. The DNA for the CDR3 is TGTGCCAGCAGTGAAGTGAGGGACAATCAGCCCCAGCATTTT.

The CDR3 region has the DNA TGTGCCGGGAAGAGGAAAATGAACACTGAAGCTTTCTTT. As protein: CAGKRKMNTEAFF. The genes are TRBV30 and TRBJ1-1; D is unclear. V lost 8 bases to trimming and J lost 0 bases, with 13 bases between them. The CDR3 spans 13 residues. Germline CDR1 is GTSNPN and CDR2 is SVGIG (reference sequence).

This clone was picked up a small number of times. The chain is built from TRBV4-2 and TRBJ1-5, with D perhaps matching TRBD1 (5 bases). The germline V gene has CDR1 LGHNA and CDR2 YNFKEQ. The CDR3 has 14 residues. Trimming left V 0 bases short and J 6 bases short, with 9 bases between. The CDR3 loop reads CASSQEEGTQPQHF. In DNA, the CDR3 is TGTGCCAGCAGCCAAGAGGAAGGGACTCAGCCCCAGCATTTT.

The chain employs TRBV5-1 and TRBJ2-1; the D gene could be TRBD1 or TRBD2 (5 bases each). This CDR3 spans 16 amino acids. Per the germline V gene, CDR1 is SGHRS and CDR2 is YFSETQ. With 5 bases removed from V and 0 bases from J, the gap between germline ends came to 15 bases. CDR3 sequence: CASRPRDDYSYNEQFF. CDR3 coding DNA: TGCGCCAGCAGACCCAGGGATGACTACTCCTACAATGAGCAGTTCTTC.

The chain combines TRBV19 with TRBJ2-7; 15 nucleotides line up with TRBD2. Per germline, CDR1 LNHDA and CDR2 SQIVND (reference sequence). The V gene end was trimmed by 5 bases and the J gene end by 7 bases; junction bases not matched to a gene: 12. The CDR3 totals 17 residues. The CDR3 DNA is TGTGCCAGTAGTGCGAGCGGACTAGCGGGAGGGAGGCAAGAGCAGTACTTC. As protein: CASSASGLAGGRQEQYF.

The genes are TRBV6-5 and TRBJ2-7; 8 bases are a match to TRBD2. This CDR3 spans 15 amino acids. The J segment lost 1 base and the V segment lost 5 bases, leaving 7 bases of the junction unmatched. The V gene's germline CDR1 is MNHEY and CDR2 SVGAGI. CDR3 loop: CASSRGLGESYEQYF. CDR3 bases: TGTGCCAGCAGTAGGGGACTAGGGGAGTCCTACGAGCAGTACTTC.

J is TRBJ1-5 and V is TRBV18; 7 positions agree with TRBD1. The CDR3 is 14 residues long. Germline CDR1 reads KGHSH; CDR2 reads LQKENI. Trimming at V came to 2 bases and at J to 6 bases, leaving 4 bases not matched to a gene. The CDR3 bases are TGTGCCAGCTCACCAAATGAGGGGGCTCAGCCCCAGCATTTT. Translation gives CASSPNEGAQPQHF.

This clone came up once. The rearrangement links TRBV5-1 to TRBJ2-1, with 10 nucleotides matching TRBD2. The CDR3 loop spans 15 amino acids. J gave up 8 bases and V 4 bases, and 9 bases lay outside the gene matches. Germline loops: CDR1 SGHRS, CDR2 YFSETQ. In DNA form, the CDR3 reads TGCGCCAGCAGCCCAATAGCGGGAGGTCCCCATGAGCAGTTCTTC. Translation gives CASSPIAGGPHEQFF. The full variable domain, in which reference TRBV5-1 and TRBJ2-1 provide the parts outside the CDR3, is KAGVTQTPRYLIKTRGQQVTLSCSPISGHRSVSWYQQTPGQGLQFLFEYFSETQRNKGNFPGRFSGRQFSNSRSEMNVSTLELGDSALYLCASSPIAGGPHEQFFGPGTRLTVL.

CDR3 bases: TGTGCCAGCAGCTTAGGCCCGCCTGGGGGTGGACAGGAGACCCAGTACTTC. Translating it yields CASSLGPPGGGQETQYF. V usage is TRBV11-3 and J usage is TRBJ2-5, with TRBD1 as a possible D gene (6 bases). Germline V gene lookup returns CDR1 SGHNT and CDR2 YENEEA. This CDR3 is 17 amino acids long. The V and J ends lost 1 base and 5 bases respectively, with 20 bases between them.

This chain joins TRBV13 and TRBJ2-1; 8 nucleotides agree with TRBD1. This CDR3 is built from 16 residues. Germline CDR1 reads PRHDT; CDR2 reads FYEKMQ (reference sequence). J gave up 5 bases and V 2 bases, and 8 bases lay outside the gene matches. The CDR3 region has the DNA TGTGCCAGCAGCTTACTGCCACGGACAGGGAACAATGAGCAGTTCTTC. Its translation: CASSLLPRTGNNEQFF.

DNA for the CDR3: TGTGCCAGCAGCCCGGGACAGTCCTACGAGCAGTACTTC. Its translation: CASSPGQSYEQYF. This chain links TRBV7-9 with TRBJ2-7; 7 positions match TRBD1. With 5 bases clipped from V and 1 base from J, the junction kept 2 bases outside the gene matches. The CDR3 sequence is 13 residues long. Looked up from germline, CDR1 is SEHNR and CDR2 is FQNEAQ (reference sequence).

CDR3 residues: CAWRSSPGQPQHF. The CDR3 DNA reads as TGTGCCTGGAGATCATCCCCGGGTCAGCCCCAGCATTTT. This chain connects TRBV30 to TRBJ1-5, with D hard to call. The CDR3 totals 13 residues. Germline-derived CDR1 and CDR2 are GTSNPN and SVGIG (reference sequence). V was shortened by 3 bases and J by 6 bases, with 12 bases between the two germline ends.

The rearrangement uses TRBV28 and TRBJ2-7; a weak D match, TRBD2 (6 bases). This CDR3 spans 14 amino acids. The germline V gene encodes CDR1 MDHEN and CDR2 SYDVKM. Trimming took off 1 base at V and 3 bases at J, with 10 bases between the two ends. CDR3: CASSLFGGNYEQYF. DNA for the CDR3: TGTGCCAGCAGTTTATTTGGCGGGAACTACGAGCAGTACTTC.

The gene calls are TRBV9 and TRBJ1-3; a possible D gene is TRBD1 (6 bases). CDR3 length equals 15 residues. CDR1 and CDR2 from the germline V gene are SGDLS and YYNGEE. Trimming cost V 4 bases and J 4 bases, with 15 bases left between them. The CDR3 here is CASSPDRLGGNTIYF. The CDR3 coding sequence is TGTGCCAGCAGCCCAGACAGGCTTGGGGGAAACACCATATATTTT.

The chain is built from TRBV21-1 and TRBJ1-5; TRBD1, the table's D call, was not compared with the DNA. TRBV21-1 is a pseudogene locus. The CDR3 consists of 17 residues. This chain's CDR3 is CASSKTEGTGVNQPQHF. CDR3 bases: TGTGCCAGCAGCAAAACGGAAGGGACAGGGGTGAATCAGCCCCAGCATTTT.

The V gene is TRBV30, the J gene TRBJ2-5, with D perhaps matching TRBD2 (6 bases). The CDR3 extends over 16 amino acids. The V end lost 5 bases, the J end lost 1 base, and 20 bases lay between the germline ends. The germline V gene has CDR1 GTSNPN and CDR2 SVGIG (reference sequence). The CDR3 bases are TGTGCCTGGTCCCGGTATGGAGGGCCGATCCAAGAGACCCAGTACTTC. This codes for CAWSRYGGPIQETQYF.

The CDR3 is CASSLWGGVSDTQYF. CDR3 nucleotide sequence: TGTGCCAGCAGCTTGTGGGGGGGAGTGTCAGATACGCAGTATTTT. The chain is built from TRBV5-6 and TRBJ2-3; 7 nucleotides match TRBD2. The ends lost 1 base at V and 4 bases at J; junction bases unmatched: 6. From germline, CDR1 is SGHDT and CDR2 YYEEEE. The length of the CDR3 is 15 residues.

This chain connects TRBV6-5 to TRBJ2-7; possible D gene TRBD2, 6 bases. The germline gives CDR1 MNHEY, CDR2 SVGAGI. The CDR3 is 14 residues long. The V end lost 7 bases, the J end lost 0 bases, and 13 bases lay between the germline ends. The CDR3 region is CASNAAGSSYEQYF. As DNA, the CDR3 is TGTGCCAGCAACGCGGCGGGGAGCTCCTACGAGCAGTACTTC.

The chain couples TRBV7-2 to TRBJ2-7; D is perhaps TRBD2 (6 bases). V lost 3 bases to trimming and J lost 9 bases, with 18 bases between them. Per the germline V gene, CDR1 is SGHTA and CDR2 is FQGNSA. The CDR3 extends over 14 amino acids. The CDR3 DNA sequence: TGTGCCAGCAGCTTTAAGGGAGGCGCTACGGGGCAGTACTTC. This gives the protein CASSFKGGATGQYF.

This chain links TRBV6-5 with TRBJ1-1; D remains ambiguous. CDR3 size: 14 residues. CDR1 and CDR2 (germline): MNHEY, SVGAGI. V lost 7 bases, J lost 1 base, and 13 bases lay in between. This CDR3 is CASTYLEGNTEAFF. CDR3 coding DNA: TGTGCCAGCACCTACCTAGAGGGGAACACTGAAGCTTTCTTT.

The genes are TRBV6-5 and TRBJ1-2; tentatively, D is TRBD1 (6 bases). The length of the CDR3 is 15 residues. V was cut by 6 bases and J by 4 bases, with 18 bases left in between. Germline CDR1 reads MNHEY; CDR2 reads SVGAGI. The CDR3 is CASRPHRDISYGYTF. The CDR3 nucleotides are TGTGCCAGCAGACCCCACAGGGACATTAGCTATGGCTACACCTTC.

This clone was counted between two and nine times. V and J are TRBV15 and TRBJ1-5; 7 bases agree with TRBD1. The trim removed 3 bases at V and 7 bases at J, leaving 6 bases unmatched. From germline, CDR1 is LNHNV and CDR2 YYDKDF (reference sequence). The CDR3 is 14 residues long. CDR3 residues: CATSRGTEFQPQHF. Here the CDR3 DNA reads TGTGCCACCAGCAGGGGGACAGAGTTCCAGCCCCAGCATTTT.

The V call is TRBV11-2, the J call TRBJ2-7, with TRBD1 matching 7 bases. This CDR3 spans 15 amino acids. After removal of 5 bases from V and 4 bases from J, the junction contained 11 bases not matched to a gene. CDR1 is SGHAT and CDR2 is FQNNGV in the germline V gene. For the CDR3, the DNA is TGTGCCAGCAGCCGGGGACAGCAGAGCAGGTACGAGCAGTACTTC. It is translated as CASSRGQQSRYEQYF. Drawing the rest from reference TRBV11-2 and TRBJ2-7, the complete variable domain is EAGVAQSPRYKIIEKRQSVAFWCNPISGHATLYWYQQILGQGPKLLIQFQNNGVVDDSQLPKDRFSAERLKGVDSTLKIQPAKLEDSAVYLCASSRGQQSRYEQYFGPGTRLTVT.

The V and J genes are TRBV5-1 and TRBJ1-5; TRBD1 matches at 8 bases. V lost 4 bases to trimming and J lost 6 bases; unmatched junction nucleotides: 9. CDR1 SGHRS and CDR2 YFSETQ come from the germline V gene. The CDR3 is 15 amino acids. The CDR3 DNA reads TGCGCCAGCAGCATAAAGCCAGGGGGCAGTCAGCCCCAGCATTTT. Translated, it gives CASSIKPGGSQPQHF.

This clone has only a few counts. The rearrangement links TRBV5-4 to TRBJ1-2; TRBD1 matches at 9 bases. J gave up 4 bases and V 2 bases, and 12 bases lay outside the gene matches. Germline V CDR1 and CDR2: SGHNT, YYREEE (reference sequence). The CDR3 runs 17 residues. The CDR3 nucleotides read TGTGCCAGCAGCTTATACGGGACAGGGTCGTCCCGCTATGGCTACACCTTC. It is translated as CASSLYGTGSSRYGYTF.

DNA of the CDR3: TGTGCCACCCGGGGACTAGCGGGCACAGATACGCAGTATTTT. This encodes CATRGLAGTDTQYF. The chain is built from TRBV19 and TRBJ2-3, with TRBD2 matching 11 bases. Germline V gene data show CDR1 as LNHDA and CDR2 as SQIVND (reference sequence). The CDR3 runs 14 residues. V was pared by 10 bases and J by 1 base, with 4 bases of the junction left unmatched.